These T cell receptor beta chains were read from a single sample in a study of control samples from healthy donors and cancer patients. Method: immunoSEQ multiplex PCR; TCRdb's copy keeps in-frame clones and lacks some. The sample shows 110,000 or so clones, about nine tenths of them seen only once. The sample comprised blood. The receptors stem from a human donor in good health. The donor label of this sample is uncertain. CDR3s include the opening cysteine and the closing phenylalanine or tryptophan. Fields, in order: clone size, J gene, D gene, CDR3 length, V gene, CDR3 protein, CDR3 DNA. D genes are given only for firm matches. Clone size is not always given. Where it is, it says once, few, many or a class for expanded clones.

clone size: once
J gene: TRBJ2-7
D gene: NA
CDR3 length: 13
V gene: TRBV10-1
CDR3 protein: CASSVDSGYEQYF
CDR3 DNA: TGCGCCAGCAGTGTAGACAGCGGATACGAGCAGTACTTC

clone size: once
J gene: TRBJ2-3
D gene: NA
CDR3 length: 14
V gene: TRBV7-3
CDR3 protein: CASSPTLGGLAQYF
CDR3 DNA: TGTGCCAGCAGCCCCACCCTGGGGGGGCTAGCGCAGTATTTT

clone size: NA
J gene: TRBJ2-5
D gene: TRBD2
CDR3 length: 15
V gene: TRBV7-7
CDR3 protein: CASSLEGGGAKTQYF
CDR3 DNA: TGTGCCAGCAGCTTAGAAGGCGGGGGGGCGAAGACCCAGTACTTC

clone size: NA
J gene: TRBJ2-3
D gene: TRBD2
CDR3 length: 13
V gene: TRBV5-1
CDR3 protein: CASNLAGTDTQYF
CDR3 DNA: TGCGCCAGCAATCTAGCGGGCACAGATACGCAGTATTTT

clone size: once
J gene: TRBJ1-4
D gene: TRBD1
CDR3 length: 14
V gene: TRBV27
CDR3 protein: CASSAGQGQKKLFF
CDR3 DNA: TGTGCCAGCAGTGCCGGACAGGGGCAGAAAAAACTGTTTTTT

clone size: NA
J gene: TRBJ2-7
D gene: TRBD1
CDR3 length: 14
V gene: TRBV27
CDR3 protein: CASIQGQGVGEQYF
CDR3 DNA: TGTGCCAGCATCCAGGGACAGGGAGTTGGCGAGCAGTACTTC

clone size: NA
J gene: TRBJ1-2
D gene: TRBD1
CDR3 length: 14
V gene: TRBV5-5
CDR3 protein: CASSYQGVEYGYTF
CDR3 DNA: TGTGCCAGCAGCTACCAGGGGGTGGAATATGGCTACACCTTC

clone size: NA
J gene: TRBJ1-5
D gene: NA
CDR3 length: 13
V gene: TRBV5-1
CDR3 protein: CASSPSGNQPQHF
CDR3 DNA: TGCGCCAGCAGCCCCTCCGGAAATCAGCCCCAGCATTTT

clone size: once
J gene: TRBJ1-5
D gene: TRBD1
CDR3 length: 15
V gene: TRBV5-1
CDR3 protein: CASSLEGAGNQPQHF
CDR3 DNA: TGCGCCAGCAGCTTAGAGGGGGCAGGGAATCAGCCCCAGCATTTT

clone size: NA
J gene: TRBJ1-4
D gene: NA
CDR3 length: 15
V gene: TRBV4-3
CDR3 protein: CASSQGNQGTEKLFF
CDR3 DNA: TGCGCCAGCAGCCAAGGGAACCAGGGGACTGAAAAACTGTTTTTT

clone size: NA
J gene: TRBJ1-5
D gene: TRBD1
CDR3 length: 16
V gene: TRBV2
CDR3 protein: CASRGQGGSYNQPQHF
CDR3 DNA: TGTGCCAGCAGGGGGCAGGGGGGAAGTTATAATCAGCCCCAGCATTTT

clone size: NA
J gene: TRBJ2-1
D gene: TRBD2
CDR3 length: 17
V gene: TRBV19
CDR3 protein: CASSTVAGTSSYNEQFF
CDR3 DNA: TGTGCCAGTAGTACCGTAGCGGGGACGAGCTCCTACAATGAGCAGTTCTTC

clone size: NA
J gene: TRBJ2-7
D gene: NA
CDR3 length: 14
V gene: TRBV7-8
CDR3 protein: CASSMAETNYEQYF
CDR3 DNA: TGTGCCAGCAGCATGGCAGAGACCAACTACGAGCAGTACTTC

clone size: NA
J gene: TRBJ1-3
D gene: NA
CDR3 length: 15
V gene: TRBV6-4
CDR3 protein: CASREQPNSGNTIYF
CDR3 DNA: TGTGCCAGCAGAGAACAGCCGAACTCTGGAAACACCATATATTTT

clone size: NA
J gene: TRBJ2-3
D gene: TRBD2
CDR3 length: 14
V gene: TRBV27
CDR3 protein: CASSFRGGTDTQYF
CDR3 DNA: TGTGCCAGCAGTTTCCGGGGGGGAACAGATACGCAGTATTTT

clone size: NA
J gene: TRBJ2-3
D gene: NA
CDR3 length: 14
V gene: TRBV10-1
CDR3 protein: CASSENLGRNTQYF
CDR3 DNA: TGCGCCAGCAGTGAGAACCTGGGAAGGAATACGCAGTATTTT

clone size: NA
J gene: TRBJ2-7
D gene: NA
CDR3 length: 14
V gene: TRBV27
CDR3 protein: CASSSLLDGYEQYF
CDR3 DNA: TGTGCCAGCAGTTCATTGTTGGACGGTTACGAGCAGTACTTC

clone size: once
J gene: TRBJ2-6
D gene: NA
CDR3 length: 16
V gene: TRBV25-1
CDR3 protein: CASSQTRASGANVLTF
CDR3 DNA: TGTGCCAGCAGCCAGACACGTGCCTCGGGGGCCAACGTCCTGACTTTC

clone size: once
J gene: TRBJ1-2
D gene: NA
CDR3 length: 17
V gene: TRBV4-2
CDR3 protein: CASSQGHVRDQNYGYTF
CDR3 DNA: TGTGCCAGCAGCCAAGGACACGTCCGCGATCAGAACTATGGCTACACCTTC

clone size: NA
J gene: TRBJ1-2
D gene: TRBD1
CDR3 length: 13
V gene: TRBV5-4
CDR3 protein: CASSSGQGLGYTF
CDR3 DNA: TGTGCCAGCAGCTCCGGACAGGGTCTAGGCTACACCTTC

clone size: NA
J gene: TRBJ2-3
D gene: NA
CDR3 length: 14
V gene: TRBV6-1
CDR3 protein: CASSDGANTDTQYF
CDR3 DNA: TGTGCCAGCAGTGACGGCGCGAACACAGATACGCAGTATTTT

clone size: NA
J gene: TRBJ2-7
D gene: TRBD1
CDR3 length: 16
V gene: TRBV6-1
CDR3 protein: CASSDKTGGRYYEQYF
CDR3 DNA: TGTGCCAGCAGTGATAAAACAGGGGGCAGGTACTACGAGCAGTACTTC

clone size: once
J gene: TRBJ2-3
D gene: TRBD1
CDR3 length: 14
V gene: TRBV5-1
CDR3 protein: CASSPRTGTDTQYF
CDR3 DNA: TGCGCCAGCAGCCCGCGGACAGGGACAGATACGCAGTATTTT